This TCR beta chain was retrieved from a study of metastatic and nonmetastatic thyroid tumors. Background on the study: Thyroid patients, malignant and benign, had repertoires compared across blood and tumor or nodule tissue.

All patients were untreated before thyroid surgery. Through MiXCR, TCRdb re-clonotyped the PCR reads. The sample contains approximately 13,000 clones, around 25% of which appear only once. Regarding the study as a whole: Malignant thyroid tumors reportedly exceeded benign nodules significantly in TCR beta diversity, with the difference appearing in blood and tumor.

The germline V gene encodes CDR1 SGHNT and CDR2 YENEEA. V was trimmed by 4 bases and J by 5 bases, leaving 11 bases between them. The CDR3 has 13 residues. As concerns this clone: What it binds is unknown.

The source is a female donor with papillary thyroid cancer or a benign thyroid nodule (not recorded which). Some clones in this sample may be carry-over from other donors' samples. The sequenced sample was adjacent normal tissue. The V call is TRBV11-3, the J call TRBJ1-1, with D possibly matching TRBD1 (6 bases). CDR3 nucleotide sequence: TGTGCCAGCAGCTACGAAGGGGGTACTGAAGCTTTCTTT. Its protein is CASSYEGGTEAFF.